Below are 28 T cell receptor beta chains sequenced from a single sample in a study of blood T cell repertoires in COVID-19. Profiled with immunoSEQ multiplex PCR; TCRdb holds only in-frame clones, not every one. The sample contains 150,000 to 200,000 clones, approximately 87% of which appear only once. Sequenced sample: PBMCs or T cells enriched from blood (not recorded which). These receptors all stem from a woman in her forties or fifties who had recovered from COVID-19.

The chain is built from TRBV7-2 and TRBJ1-1; D is possibly TRBD1 (5 bases). Trimming took off 3 bases at V and 0 bases at J, with 11 bases between the two ends. The germline CDR1 and CDR2 sequences are SGHTA and FQGNSA. The CDR3 extends over 15 amino acids. CDR3 sequence: CASSLGGAMNTEAFF. The DNA for the CDR3 is TGTGCCAGCAGCTTGGGGGGAGCTATGAACACTGAAGCTTTCTTT.

This clone was detected a few times. J is TRBJ1-2 and V is TRBV29-1; D is undetermined. The CDR3 extends over 13 amino acids. The V end lost 2 bases, the J end lost 7 bases, and 14 bases lay between the germline ends. Germline V gives CDR1 SQVTM, CDR2 ANQGSEA. The CDR3 spells CSVERAGVRGYTF. The CDR3 nucleotides are TGCAGCGTTGAAAGGGCGGGAGTACGTGGCTACACCTTC. Full variable domain (missing parts from reference TRBV29-1 and TRBJ1-2): SAVISQKPSRDICQRGTSLTIQCQVDSQVTMMFWYRQQPGQSLTLIATANQGSEATYESGFVIDKFPISRPNLTFSTLTVSNMSPEDSSIYLCSVERAGVRGYTFGSGTRLTVV.

This chain links TRBV15 with TRBJ2-1; TRBD2 agrees at 10 bases. V lost 3 bases to trimming and J lost 5 bases; unmatched junction nucleotides: 4. This CDR3 contains 15 residues. CDR1 is LNHNV, CDR2 YYDKDF, per germline (reference sequence). CDR3 DNA: TGTGCCACCAGCAGGGCGCTAGCGGGGGACAATGAGCAGTTCTTC. As protein: CATSRALAGDNEQFF.

The table lists this clone with a few counts. V gene TRBV4-1 combines with J gene TRBJ1-5, with D maybe TRBD1 (6 bases). V was clipped by 4 bases and J by 5 bases, with 18 bases between them. This CDR3 contains 16 residues. Per germline, CDR1 MGHRA and CDR2 YSYEKL. Here the CDR3 DNA reads TGCGCCAGCAGCCCCCCCGGGACAAGGGACCATCAGCCCCAGCATTTT. Translation: CASSPPGTRDHQPQHF.

The chain combines TRBV6-1 with TRBJ1-3; D is possibly TRBD1 (6 bases). Trimming cost V 2 bases and J 0 bases, with 8 bases left between them. Germline values: CDR1 MNHNS, CDR2 SASEGT. CDR3 size: 15 residues. The chain's CDR3 is CASSETGISGNTIYF. CDR3 DNA: TGTGCCAGCAGTGAAACAGGGATCTCTGGAAACACCATATATTTT.

The V and J genes are TRBV28 and TRBJ2-2; 9 bases are shared with TRBD1. J was trimmed by 5 bases and V by 5 bases; bases with no gene match: 6. Looked up from germline, CDR1 is MDHEN and CDR2 is SYDVKM. This CDR3 region has 15 residues. In DNA form, the CDR3 reads TGTGCCAGCAGTCTTCCTGGGACAGGGACCGGGGAGCTGTTTTTT. It encodes CASSLPGTGTGELFF.

The chain uses TRBV3-1 (or the pseudogene TRBV3-2) and TRBJ1-6, with 8 bases aligning to TRBD1. CDR1 is LGHDT, CDR2 YNNKEL, per germline (reference sequence). The V gene end was trimmed by 3 bases and the J gene end by 8 bases; junction bases not matched to a gene: 12. The CDR3 runs 17 residues. The CDR3 nucleotides are TGTGCCAGCAGCCACCTTCTGACAGGGGCTGGGGATTCACCCCTCCACTTT. Its translation is CASSHLLTGAGDSPLHF.

V usage is TRBV5-4 and J usage is TRBJ1-2; D gene uncertain. The germline CDR1 and CDR2 sequences are SGHNT and YYREEE (reference sequence). This CDR3 is 16 amino acids long. V was clipped by 3 bases and J by 4 bases, with 19 bases between them. The CDR3 sequence is CASSSGRREYLYGYTF. The CDR3 DNA reads as TGTGCCAGCAGCTCGGGGAGGAGAGAGTACCTCTATGGCTACACCTTC.

The CDR3 here is CASSLAQADTQYF. Written as DNA, the CDR3 is TGTGCCAGCAGCTTAGCGCAGGCGGATACGCAGTATTTT. The V gene is TRBV7-6, the J gene TRBJ2-3; D gene ambiguous. CDR1 is SGHVS and CDR2 is FNYEAQ in the germline V gene. Trimming took off 0 bases at V and 6 bases at J, with 7 bases between the two ends. The CDR3 covers 13 residues.

This clone was seen a single time. The rearrangement uses TRBV5-4 and TRBJ1-4; 9 bases line up with TRBD1. Germline CDR1 SGHNT, CDR2 YYREEE (reference sequence). V shed 4 bases, J shed 6 bases, and the junction held 7 bases outside the gene matches. The CDR3 runs to 15 residues. The CDR3 DNA is TGTGCCAGCAGCGGTTCGGACAGGGGAGATGAAAAACTGTTTTTT. Its translation: CASSGSDRGDEKLFF. Complete variable domain (other parts from reference TRBV5-4 and TRBJ1-4): ETGVTQSPTHLIKTRGQQVTLRCSSQSGHNTVSWYQQALGQGPQFIFQYYREEENGRGNFPPRFSGLQFPNYSSELNVNALELDDSALYLCASSGSDRGDEKLFFGSGTQLSVL.

The V and J genes are TRBV3-1 (or the pseudogene TRBV3-2) and TRBJ1-2; 10 nucleotides match TRBD1. Germline assignment: CDR1 LGHDT and CDR2 YNNKEL (reference sequence). This CDR3 has 15 amino acids. The trim removed 2 bases at V and 4 bases at J, leaving 4 bases unmatched. CDR3 in DNA: TGTGCCAGCAGCCAACGGGGACAGGGGAGCTATGGCTACACCTTC. This sequence encodes CASSQRGQGSYGYTF.

The chain joins TRBV4-3 to TRBJ1-3; no clear D. This CDR3 has 12 amino acids. The germline gives CDR1 LGHNA, CDR2 YSLEER. Trimming removed 1 base from V and 16 bases from J, with 14 bases in between. As DNA, the CDR3 is TGCGCCAGCAGCCAAGGGGCAGAACGTACGTATTTT. It yields the protein CASSQGAERTYF.

The chain links TRBV4-3 to TRBJ1-4, with a tentative D call TRBD1 (5 bases). CDR1 LGHNA and CDR2 YSLEER come from the germline V gene. CDR3 length: 16 residues. V was trimmed by 0 bases and J by 4 bases, leaving 12 bases between them. The CDR3 is CASSQDIGAGNEKLFF. The DNA for the CDR3 is TGCGCCAGCAGCCAAGATATAGGGGCAGGTAATGAAAAACTGTTTTTT.

This clone was seen a single time. The rearrangement joins TRBV30 to TRBJ1-5, with unresolved D. The CDR3 contains 12 residues. The ends were cut back, 0 bases at V and 3 bases at J, with 3 bases in the middle. From germline, CDR1 is GTSNPN and CDR2 SVGIG (reference sequence). CDR3 sequence reads: CAWSVYNQPQHF. The CDR3 coding sequence is TGTGCCTGGAGTGTTTACAATCAGCCCCAGCATTTT.

The gene calls are TRBV9 and TRBJ1-2; D not certain. The CDR3 consists of 12 residues. CDR1 SGDLS and CDR2 YYNGEE come from the germline V gene. Deletions cut 3 bases from V and 3 bases from J, with 6 bases between. CDR3 DNA sequence: TGTGCCAGCAGCGGAACAGACTATGGCTACACCTTC. Encoded protein: CASSGTDYGYTF.

The V call is TRBV7-2, the J call TRBJ1-3; D uncertain. V lost 3 bases, J lost 3 bases, and 9 bases lay in between. The germline CDR1 and CDR2 sequences are SGHTA and FQGNSA. The CDR3 length is 14 residues. The CDR3 here is CASSLIGSGNTIYF. The CDR3 nucleotides read TGTGCCAGCAGCTTGATAGGGAGTGGAAACACCATATATTTT.

This clone was seen repeatedly, ten times or more. The chain is built from TRBV2 and TRBJ2-7; the D gene is possibly TRBD1 (5 bases). V was trimmed by 2 bases and J by 6 bases, leaving 14 bases between them. Germline CDR1 is SNHLY and CDR2 is FYNNEI. The CDR3 has 14 residues. This chain's CDR3 is CASSEIQGFSEQYV. The CDR3 DNA reads as TGTGCCAGCAGTGAAATCCAGGGCTTCTCCGAGCAGTACGTC.

This clone was seen only a few times. V usage is TRBV4-3 and J usage is TRBJ2-1; 10 bases map to TRBD2. V shed 1 base and J 7 bases; nucleotides not matched to a gene: 4. The germline V gene has CDR1 LGHNA and CDR2 YSLEER. The CDR3 runs 15 residues. This CDR3 is CASSQGTSGQNEQFF. The CDR3 bases are TGCGCCAGCAGCCAAGGGACTAGCGGTCAGAATGAGCAGTTCTTC.

CDR3 amino acids: CASSSGGLAGWGTQYF. CDR3 DNA sequence: TGTGCCAGCAGCTCCGGTGGCCTAGCGGGGTGGGGGACCCAGTACTTC. V and J are TRBV5-4 and TRBJ2-5, with 9 bases fitting TRBD2. After removal of 3 bases from V and 7 bases from J, the junction contained 13 bases not matched to a gene. The CDR3 consists of 16 residues. Germline V gene sequence: CDR1 SGHNT, CDR2 YYREEE (reference sequence).

This clone was recorded once. V usage is TRBV5-5 and J usage is TRBJ1-5; possible D gene TRBD1, 6 bases. The CDR3 runs to 15 residues. The germline V and J ends were trimmed by 2 bases and 7 bases, with 16 bases remaining between them. Per germline, CDR1 SGHKS and CDR2 YYEKEE (reference sequence). CDR3 loop: CASSFTGTKEQPQHF. In DNA, the CDR3 is TGTGCCAGCAGCTTTACGGGGACAAAGGAACAGCCCCAGCATTTT.

This chain connects TRBV5-6 to TRBJ2-7; tentatively, D is TRBD1 (7 bases). This CDR3 region has 15 residues. V was shortened by 4 bases and J by 2 bases, with 16 bases between the two germline ends. Germline V gene lookup returns CDR1 SGHDT and CDR2 YYEEEE. The CDR3 protein is CASSALSGGTYEQYV. The CDR3 DNA is TGTGCCAGCAGCGCGCTGTCAGGGGGGACCTACGAGCAGTACGTC.

V usage is TRBV7-2 and J usage is TRBJ1-4; 9 nucleotides match TRBD1. Germline V CDR1 and CDR2: SGHTA, FQGNSA. V lost 5 bases, J lost 8 bases, and 6 bases stayed unmatched. CDR3 length equals 14 residues. CDR3 residues: CASSEQGAREKLFF. The CDR3 DNA reads as TGTGCCAGCAGCGAACAGGGGGCGCGAGAAAAACTGTTTTTT. The variable domain in full, completed from reference TRBV7-2 and TRBJ1-4, reads GAGVSQSPSNKVTEKGKDVELRCDPISGHTALYWYRQSLGQGLEFLIYFQGNSAPDKSGLPSDRFSAERTGGSVSTLTIQRTQQEDSAVYLCASSEQGAREKLFFGSGTQLSVL.

This clone was seen only once. The chain combines TRBV7-9 with TRBJ1-6, with D perhaps TRBD1 (5 bases). CDR1 and CDR2 from the germline V gene are SEHNR and FQNEAQ (reference sequence). CDR3 length: 16 residues. V was trimmed by 6 bases and J by 6 bases, leaving 18 bases between them. CDR3: CASRNNQGSGNSPLHF. The CDR3 bases are TGTGCCAGCAGAAATAATCAGGGATCTGGTAATTCACCCCTCCACTTT.

This sequence joins TRBV12-3 or TRBV12-4 and TRBJ2-3; D gene unclear. This CDR3 comprises 13 residues. V was shortened by 6 bases and J by 2 bases, with 9 bases between the two germline ends. DNA of the CDR3: TGTGCCAGCAGGGGCCACTTCACAGATACGCAGTATTTT. Amino acid sequence: CASRGHFTDTQYF.

The genes are TRBV10-2 and TRBJ1-1, with D perhaps matching TRBD1 (5 bases). There are 12 residues in the CDR3. Trimming stripped 5 bases from V and 7 bases from J, with 11 bases between. In germline, CDR1 is WSHSY, CDR2 SAAADI. In DNA form, the CDR3 reads TGCGCCAGCAGTTCCAGGGCCCTTGAAGCTTTCTTT. It specifies CASSSRALEAFF.

The genes are TRBV5-1 and TRBJ2-3; D unresolved. The CDR3 totals 12 residues. Germline loops: CDR1 SGHRS, CDR2 YFSETQ. V lost 4 bases, J lost 1 base, and 4 bases lay in between. The DNA of the CDR3 is TGCGCCAGCAGCCGTGGCACAGATACGCAGTATTTT. Encoded protein: CASSRGTDTQYF.

The chain is built from TRBV15 and TRBJ2-1; TRBD2 aligns across 8 bases. CDR1 is LNHNV and CDR2 is YYDKDF in the germline V gene (reference sequence). V was pared by 8 bases and J by 9 bases, with 12 bases of the junction left unmatched. CDR3 length equals 14 residues. CDR3 DNA: TGTGCCACCCGTAAGACCAAGCGGGAGACTGAGCAGTTCTTC. The encoded protein is CATRKTKRETEQFF. The complete variable domain, with remaining parts taken from reference TRBV15 and TRBJ2-1, reads DAMVIQNPRYQVTQFGKPVTLSCSQTLNHNVMYWYQQKSSQAPKLLFHYYDKDFNNEADTPDNFQSRRPNTSFCFLDIRSPGLGDTAMYLCATRKTKRETEQFFGPGTRLTVL.

The genes are TRBV11-2 and TRBJ1-6; 9 bases agree with TRBD1. Germline CDR1 and CDR2: SGHAT and FQNNGV. With 4 bases clipped from V and 7 bases from J, the junction kept 5 bases outside the gene matches. This CDR3 has 15 residues. CDR3: CASSSWTGDNSPLHF. The CDR3 DNA sequence: TGTGCCAGCAGCTCCTGGACAGGGGACAATTCACCCCTCCACTTT.